The clone carrying this TCR beta chain was recorded a few times. This record belongs to a study of blood T cells in healthy people across ages. The CDR3 is 18 amino acids. Germline V gene sequence: CDR1 MNHEY, CDR2 SVGEGT. V dropped 6 bases and J dropped 2 bases, with 23 bases sitting between them. Next came a second PCR, run for about 6 to 11 cycles, which used a sample-barcoded 5' primer along with a J-beta primer mix. TCRdb used MiXCR to reprocess the 5' RACE reads, holding one entry per CDR3 protein. The data contain some 760,000 distinct CDR3 sequences, more than 20% of them seen just once; the ten biggest clones take up around 3.6%. The sample was also linked to a second study, of T cells of mothers and their children.

The TCR was taken from a boy aged 5-17 years in good health. The genes are TRBV6-2 or TRBV6-3 and TRBJ1-3; no definite D call. Sequencing used blood. The CDR3 bases are TGTGCCAGCAGCCCCCTGGAAGTAGTCGGATCGGCTGGAAACACCATATATTTT. Amino acid sequence: CASSPLEVVGSAGNTIYF.